Here is one T cell receptor (beta chain) with its context. V was trimmed by 0 bases and J by 0 bases, leaving 12 bases between them. Germline lookup yields CDR1 ENHRY and CDR2 SYGVKD. This CDR3 region has 17 residues. The sorted-subset replicate PCRs were given around 190 ng DNA, which is 27,000 or so T cell genomes. Libraries were prepared by immunoSEQ multiplex PCR; TCRdb keeps only in-frame clonotypes and omits some of them. The sample lists about 1 million clones; under 80% were seen once. This record belongs to a study of shared clonotypes between healthy human individuals. The V gene is TRBV10-3, the J gene TRBJ1-5; D ambiguous. The TCR sequence derives from a man aged 18-30 years in good health. Sequenced input: memory CD4+ T cells sorted from blood. Subset described: CD45RA-negative fraction. The CDR3 DNA sequence: TGTGCCATCAGTGAGTCGTGGAATGCCTATAGCAATCAGCCCCAGCATTTT. Translating gives CAISESWNAYSNQPQHF.